This T cell receptor (beta chain) was captured by sequencing in a study of blood T cell repertoires in COVID-19. Produced via immunoSEQ multiplex PCR; TCRdb's table is partial and in-frame only. The sample includes 90,000 to 100,000 clones, roughly 89% of them seen just once. This CDR3 spans 15 amino acids. Losses at the gene ends were 2 bases for V and 1 base for J; bases not matched to a gene: 6. Germline V gives CDR1 GTSNPN, CDR2 SVGIG (reference sequence). This chain connects TRBV30 to TRBJ1-1; 8 bases fit TRBD1. Sequenced: peripheral blood. The sequence came from a human donor in a cohort sampled during active COVID-19. CDR3 nucleotides: TGTGCCTGGAGTAACCGGGACAGGCCGAACACTGAAGCTTTCTTT. It encodes CAWSNRDRPNTEAFF.